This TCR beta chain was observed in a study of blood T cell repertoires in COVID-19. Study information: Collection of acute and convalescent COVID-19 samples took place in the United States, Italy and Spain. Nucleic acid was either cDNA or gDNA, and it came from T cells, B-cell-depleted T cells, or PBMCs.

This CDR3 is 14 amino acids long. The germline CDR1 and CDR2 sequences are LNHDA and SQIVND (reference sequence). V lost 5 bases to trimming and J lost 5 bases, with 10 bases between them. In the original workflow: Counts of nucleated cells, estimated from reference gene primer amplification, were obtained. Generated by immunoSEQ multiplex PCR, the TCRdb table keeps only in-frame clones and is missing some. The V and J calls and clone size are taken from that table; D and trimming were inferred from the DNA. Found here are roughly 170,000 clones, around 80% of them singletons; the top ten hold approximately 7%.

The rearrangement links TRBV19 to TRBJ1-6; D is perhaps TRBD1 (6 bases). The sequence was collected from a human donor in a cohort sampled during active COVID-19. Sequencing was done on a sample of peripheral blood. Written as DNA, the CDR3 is TGTGCCAGTAGTCGACAGGCCAATAATTCACCCCTCCACTTT. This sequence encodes CASSRQANNSPLHF. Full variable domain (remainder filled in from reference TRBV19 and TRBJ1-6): DGGITQSPKYLFRKEGQNVTLSCEQNLNHDAMYWYRQDPGQGLRLIYYSQIVNDFQKGDIAEGYSVSREKKESFPLTVTSAQKNPTAFYLCASSRQANNSPLHFGNGTRLTVT.